These 21 T cell receptor beta chains originate from one sample sequenced in a study of control samples from healthy donors and cancer patients. The table came from immunoSEQ multiplex PCR; TCRdb's copy has only in-frame clones and leaves some out. The sample lists about 160,000 clones; about 90% were seen once. The sample was blood. These receptors were collected from a man between 25 and 39 years old in good health.

The V gene is TRBV7-3, the J gene TRBJ2-1; D not certain. The CDR3 runs to 15 residues. Trimming left V 1 base short and J 2 bases short, with 9 bases between. Per germline, CDR1 SGHTA and CDR2 FQGTGA. Here the CDR3 reads CASSLSSNTYNEQFF. Here the CDR3 DNA reads TGTGCCAGCAGCTTAAGTTCGAATACCTACAATGAGCAGTTCTTC.

The chain employs TRBV3-1 (or the pseudogene TRBV3-2) and TRBJ1-3; possibly TRBD1 for D (6 bases). With 0 bases removed from V and 3 bases from J, the gap between germline ends came to 6 bases. The CDR3 runs to 14 residues. Germline assignment: CDR1 LGHDT and CDR2 YNNKEL (reference sequence). The CDR3 coding sequence is TGTGCCAGCAGCCAAGAAGGGGGTGGAAACACCATATATTTT. It codes for CASSQEGGGNTIYF.

This clone was observed a single time. The gene calls are TRBV20-1 and TRBJ1-1; possibly TRBD1 for D (5 bases). Germline assignment: CDR1 DFQATT and CDR2 SNEGSKA (reference sequence). The CDR3 sequence is 10 residues long. Deletions cut 0 bases from V and 11 bases from J, with 7 bases between. The CDR3 region is CSARDRDAFF. The CDR3 bases are TGCAGTGCTAGAGATAGGGACGCTTTCTTT.

The chain links TRBV5-4 to TRBJ2-3; D gene uncertain. Trimming pared 4 bases from V and 4 bases from J, leaving 19 bases between. Germline V gives CDR1 SGHNT, CDR2 YYREEE (reference sequence). The CDR3 totals 16 residues. In nucleotides, the CDR3 is TGTGCCAGCAGCGCAGGCCTAGGTACTAACGCAGATACGCAGTATTTT. Translating gives CASSAGLGTNADTQYF.

The chain couples TRBV7-3 to TRBJ2-7; 8 bases match TRBD2. This CDR3 has 13 residues. CDR1 is SGHTA, CDR2 FQGTGA, per germline. The junction had 6 bases not matched to a gene; V was cut back by 8 bases and J by 3 bases. The CDR3 reads CASRPGGSYEQYF. The DNA for the CDR3 is TGTGCCAGCCGCCCGGGGGGGAGCTACGAGCAGTACTTC.

V and J are TRBV28 and TRBJ1-1; the match to TRBD1 covers 7 bases. The CDR3 covers 13 residues. J lost 5 bases, V lost 8 bases, and 8 bases had no gene match. Germline V CDR1 and CDR2: MDHEN, SYDVKM. CDR3 sequence (DNA): TGTGCCAGCTTAGGGGGCGCATGGACTGAAGCTTTCTTT. Protein sequence: CASLGGAWTEAFF.

The rearrangement uses TRBV5-1 and TRBJ2-1; D is unresolved. V gave up 0 bases and J gave up 9 bases, with 4 bases separating them. This CDR3 comprises 11 residues. CDR1 is SGHRS, CDR2 YFSETQ, per germline. The CDR3 region has the DNA TGCGCCAGCAGCTTGGAAGGTGAGCAGTTCTTC. This codes for CASSLEGEQFF.

V gene TRBV27 combines with J gene TRBJ1-1, with D possibly matching TRBD1 (5 bases). The CDR3 contains 13 residues. From germline, CDR1 is MNHEY and CDR2 SMNVEV (reference sequence). Trimming removed 5 bases at V and 1 base at J, with 8 bases between. In DNA form, the CDR3 reads TGTGCCAGCAGTCACCAGGGGAACACTGAAGCTTTCTTT. Protein: CASSHQGNTEAFF.

The gene calls are TRBV5-1 and TRBJ2-1; maybe TRBD1 (5 bases). Germline CDR1 and CDR2: SGHRS and YFSETQ. This CDR3 is 12 amino acids long. Trimming shortened V by 6 bases and J by 6 bases, and 10 bases separated the two germline ends. The CDR3 spells CASNQGFNEQFF. Written as DNA, the CDR3 is TGCGCCAGCAATCAGGGATTCAATGAGCAGTTCTTC. Combining the CDR3 with reference TRBV5-1 and TRBJ2-1 gives the whole variable domain KAGVTQTPRYLIKTRGQQVTLSCSPISGHRSVSWYQQTPGQGLQFLFEYFSETQRNKGNFPGRFSGRQFSNSRSEMNVSTLELGDSALYLCASNQGFNEQFFGPGTRLTVL.

With respect to this clone: One end of the junction does not line up with germline, which may come from a read error. Other DNA sequences of this sample code for an identical CDR3. This chain links TRBV7-8 with TRBJ2-3, with D perhaps given as TRBD1 or TRBD2 (5 bases each). CDR1 and CDR2 (germline): SGHVS, FQNEAQ. CDR3 length equals 14 residues. In nucleotides, the CDR3 is TGTGCCACACGGGGCGAATCTAGCACAGATACGCAGTACTTT. Protein sequence: CATRGESSTDTQYF.

The CDR3 sequence is CASSLSAGLYEQYF. The DNA of the CDR3 is TGCGCCAGCAGCTTGTCGGCAGGGCTCTACGAGCAGTACTTC. This chain connects TRBV5-1 to TRBJ2-7; D is possibly TRBD1 (5 bases). The CDR3 is 14 residues long. V lost 1 base, J lost 3 bases, and 11 bases lay in between. Germline loops: CDR1 SGHRS, CDR2 YFSETQ.

The rearrangement uses TRBV11-2 and TRBJ1-1, with D uncertain. Germline values: CDR1 SGHAT, CDR2 FQNNGV. CDR3 length: 14 amino acids. The V end lost 7 bases, the J end lost 1 base, and 13 bases lay between the germline ends. The CDR3 bases are TGTGCCAGCACTCTATTTGAGGGGAACACTGAAGCTTTCTTT. This sequence encodes CASTLFEGNTEAFF.

The CDR3 DNA reads TGTGCCAGCGGGCGGAGGGGGCGCAAGGAAGAGACCCAGTACTTC. Translation: CASGRRGRKEETQYF. The rearrangement links TRBV7-2 to TRBJ2-5, with D perhaps matching TRBD1 (7 bases). Germline V gene sequence: CDR1 SGHTA, CDR2 FQGNSA. The CDR3 consists of 15 residues. V was cut by 8 bases and J by 3 bases, with 19 bases left in between.

The chain uses TRBV7-2 and TRBJ2-7; 9 bases line up with TRBD1. The V segment lost 2 bases and the J segment 5 bases; nucleotides outside the gene matches: 4. CDR3 size: 14 residues. In germline, CDR1 is SGHTA, CDR2 FQGNSA. The CDR3 coding sequence is TGTGCCAGCAGCTTAAGACAGGGGGTAGACGAGCAGTACTTC. Its protein is CASSLRQGVDEQYF.

The chain has TRBV7-8 and TRBJ2-7; the D is unclear. V shed 3 bases and J shed 0 bases, with 9 bases lying between them. The CDR3 is 14 amino acids. Germline values: CDR1 SGHVS, CDR2 FQNEAQ. The CDR3 sequence: CASSLMESSYEQYF. CDR3 in DNA: TGTGCCAGCAGCTTGATGGAAAGCTCCTACGAGCAGTACTTC.

The V and J genes are TRBV7-9 and TRBJ2-7; 10 bases agree with TRBD1. The CDR3 is made up of 14 amino acids. After removal of 3 bases from V and 4 bases from J, the junction contained 3 bases not matched to a gene. The V gene's germline CDR1 is SEHNR and CDR2 FQNEAQ (reference sequence). CDR3 in DNA: TGTGCCAGCAGCTTCGGGGGACAGGGGTACGAGCAGTACTTC. Translation: CASSFGGQGYEQYF.

The chain combines TRBV14 with TRBJ2-5, with 7 bases matching TRBD1. This CDR3 is built from 13 residues. Looked up from germline, CDR1 is SGHDN and CDR2 is FVKESK. V gave up 6 bases and J gave up 0 bases; unmatched junction bases: 1. CDR3 coding DNA: TGTGCCAGCAGGGGACAGAACCAAGAGACCCAGTACTTC. Translating it yields CASRGQNQETQYF.

This clone turned up a few times. The rearrangement uses TRBV7-9 and TRBJ2-3; D is uncertain. Per germline, CDR1 SEHNR and CDR2 FQNEAQ (reference sequence). The CDR3 is 13 residues long. V was shortened by 5 bases and J by 4 bases, with 10 bases between the two germline ends. Here the CDR3 DNA reads TGTGCCAGCAGCCCCAGAGGTCCAGATACGCAGTATTTT. Protein product: CASSPRGPDTQYF.

This clone appeared a few times. The chain combines TRBV5-1 with TRBJ1-1; D possibly corresponds to TRBD1 (6 bases). Germline V gene sequence: CDR1 SGHRS, CDR2 YFSETQ. Trimming took off 7 bases at V and 1 base at J, with 11 bases between the two ends. The CDR3 sequence is 13 residues long. This chain's CDR3 is CASGGLGNTEAFF. In nucleotides, the CDR3 is TGCGCCAGCGGGGGCTTAGGGAACACTGAAGCTTTCTTT.

The chain couples TRBV6-5 to TRBJ2-2, with D tentatively TRBD2 (5 bases). This CDR3 comprises 14 residues. Germline V gene sequence: CDR1 MNHEY, CDR2 SVGAGI. Trimming shortened V by 7 bases and J by 7 bases, and 16 bases separated the two germline ends. The CDR3 DNA is TGTGCCAGCAAGGTGCGCGGACGGGACGGGGAGCTGTTTTTT. Residues: CASKVRGRDGELFF.

The chain couples TRBV28 to TRBJ1-2; 12 bases map to TRBD1. This CDR3 spans 17 amino acids. The germline CDR1 and CDR2 sequences are MDHEN and SYDVKM. V lost 5 bases to trimming and J lost 0 bases; unmatched junction nucleotides: 7. CDR3: CASSPGTGGSSNYGYTF. The CDR3 region has the DNA TGTGCCAGCAGTCCCGGGACAGGGGGCTCTTCTAACTATGGCTACACCTTC.